The rows below give T cell receptor beta chains drawn from one sample of a study of glioma-infiltrating T cells after dendritic cell vaccination. Sequencing used immunoSEQ multiplex PCR; TCRdb keeps in-frame clones, though not all of them. The sample holds tens of thousands of clones, more than 65% seen once. The material sequenced was blood, taken before dendritic cell vaccination. The receptors originated from a human donor with glioblastoma. CDR3s include the opening cysteine and the closing phenylalanine or tryptophan. D genes are given only for firm matches. Expanded clones are given a class, and other clones once, few, many or no size at all.

j_call: TRBJ2-5
d_call: TRBD1
v_call: TRBV5-1
clone_size: NA
cdr3_nt: TGCGCCAGCAGCGCGTTCTCAGGGGGCGGGATTCGGGAGACCCAGTACTTC
cdr3_aa: CASSAFSGGGIRETQYF

j_call: TRBJ2-5
d_call: TRBD2
v_call: TRBV9
clone_size: NA
cdr3_nt: TGTGCCAGCAGCGTGGCTAGCGGGAACCAAGAGACCCAGTACTTC
cdr3_aa: CASSVASGNQETQYF

j_call: TRBJ2-7
d_call: TRBD2
v_call: TRBV30
clone_size: NA
cdr3_nt: TGTGCCTGGACCCGACTAGCGGGACCGTACGAGCAGTACTTC
cdr3_aa: CAWTRLAGPYEQYF

j_call: TRBJ1-5
d_call: NA
v_call: TRBV6-5
clone_size: NA
cdr3_nt: TGTGCCAGCAGCCCCGTTCGCGGTCAGCCCCAGCATTTT
cdr3_aa: CASSPVRGQPQHF

j_call: TRBJ1-2
d_call: TRBD1
v_call: TRBV19
clone_size: NA
cdr3_nt: TGTGCCAGTAGCAGGGGGGCCTATGACTATGGCTACACCTTC
cdr3_aa: CASSRGAYDYGYTF

j_call: TRBJ2-7
d_call: NA
v_call: TRBV11-3
clone_size: few
cdr3_nt: TGTGCCAGCAGCGCGCAAACTTCCGGGACACTCTACGAGCAGTACTTC
cdr3_aa: CASSAQTSGTLYEQYF

j_call: TRBJ1-2
d_call: NA
v_call: TRBV18
clone_size: NA
cdr3_nt: TGTGCCAGCTCACCATCTCCCAATGAGATGTATGGCTACACCTTC
cdr3_aa: CASSPSPNEMYGYTF

j_call: TRBJ2-2
d_call: TRBD2
v_call: TRBV7-2
clone_size: NA
cdr3_nt: TGTGCCAGCAGCGGGGGACTAGCGGGAGGTTCCTACACCGGGGAGCTGTTTTTT
cdr3_aa: CASSGGLAGGSYTGELFF

j_call: TRBJ2-5
d_call: NA
v_call: TRBV6-1
clone_size: NA
cdr3_nt: TGTGCCAGCAGTTCCTCTAGGAGCGTCGGGACCCAGTACTTC
cdr3_aa: CASSSSRSVGTQYF

j_call: TRBJ2-2
d_call: TRBD1
v_call: TRBV18
clone_size: once
cdr3_nt: TGTGCCAGCTCACCCGAGACAGGGATCACCGGGGAGCTGTTTTTT
cdr3_aa: CASSPETGITGELFF

j_call: TRBJ2-5
d_call: NA
v_call: TRBV7-9
clone_size: NA
cdr3_nt: TGTGCCAGCAGCTCGGGCGCAGGGTGGTTGGGAGAGACCCAGTACTTC
cdr3_aa: CASSSGAGWLGETQYF

j_call: TRBJ2-3
d_call: NA
v_call: TRBV18
clone_size: NA
cdr3_nt: TGTGCCAGCTCAGGTTACCAGTACACAGATACGCAGTATTTT
cdr3_aa: CASSGYQYTDTQYF

j_call: TRBJ1-2
d_call: TRBD1
v_call: TRBV27
clone_size: NA
cdr3_nt: TGTGCCAGCAGTTTATCTGCGACAGGGGTCTATGGCTACACCTTC
cdr3_aa: CASSLSATGVYGYTF

j_call: TRBJ1-5
d_call: NA
v_call: TRBV6-6
clone_size: NA
cdr3_nt: TGTGCCAGCCGAGCGAGCAATCAGCCCCAGCATTTT
cdr3_aa: CASRASNQPQHF

j_call: TRBJ2-2
d_call: NA
v_call: TRBV9
clone_size: NA
cdr3_nt: TGTGCCAGCAGCCAGGAGGGGTCCGGGGAGCTGTTTTTT
cdr3_aa: CASSQEGSGELFF

j_call: TRBJ2-1
d_call: TRBD1
v_call: TRBV5-1
clone_size: NA
cdr3_nt: TGCGCCAGAAAGGGGACAGGGGGCGACAAGGAGTACAATGAGCAGTTCTTC
cdr3_aa: CARKGTGGDKEYNEQFF

j_call: TRBJ2-1
d_call: TRBD2
v_call: TRBV7-6
clone_size: NA
cdr3_nt: TGTGCCGTTAGGCGTCCCCTCGGGACTAGCGGAGGAAACAATGAGCAGTTCTTC
cdr3_aa: CAVRRPLGTSGGNNEQFF

j_call: TRBJ2-3
d_call: TRBD2
v_call: TRBV2
clone_size: NA
cdr3_nt: TGTGCCAGCAGTGAAGCGCTTCTAGCGGGAGGTCGGGATACGCAGTATTTT
cdr3_aa: CASSEALLAGGRDTQYF

j_call: TRBJ2-2
d_call: TRBD1
v_call: TRBV5-6
clone_size: NA
cdr3_nt: TGTGCCAGCAGCGCGGGGACAGGTGTACCCGGGGAGCTGTTTTTT
cdr3_aa: CASSAGTGVPGELFF

j_call: TRBJ2-2
d_call: NA
v_call: TRBV2
clone_size: NA
cdr3_nt: TGTGCCAGCAGTGAATACATCTCGAACACCGGGGAGCTGTTTTTT
cdr3_aa: CASSEYISNTGELFF

j_call: TRBJ1-1
d_call: NA
v_call: TRBV30
clone_size: NA
cdr3_nt: TGTGCCTGGAGTGTAAGTACAGTCGAAGCTTTCTTT
cdr3_aa: CAWSVSTVEAFF

j_call: TRBJ1-3
d_call: NA
v_call: TRBV11-2
clone_size: few
cdr3_nt: TGTGCCAGCAGCCCCCGGGGAGGGGGTTCTGGAAACACCATATATTTT
cdr3_aa: CASSPRGGGSGNTIYF

j_call: TRBJ2-5
d_call: TRBD2
v_call: TRBV19
clone_size: few
cdr3_nt: TGTGCCAGTAGTATAGCGGGAGGAATAGGAGAGACCCAGTACTTC
cdr3_aa: CASSIAGGIGETQYF

j_call: TRBJ2-7
d_call: TRBD1
v_call: TRBV6-6
clone_size: NA
cdr3_nt: TGTGCCAGCAGTTCTAGGGGAAACAGGGGCTACGAGCAGTACTTC
cdr3_aa: CASSSRGNRGYEQYF

j_call: TRBJ2-1
d_call: TRBD2
v_call: TRBV18
clone_size: medium-sized
cdr3_nt: TGTGCCAGCTCACTCCGCCGACTAGCGGGAGCTGGCAATGAGCAGTTCTTC
cdr3_aa: CASSLRRLAGAGNEQFF

j_call: TRBJ2-6
d_call: TRBD1
v_call: TRBV6-6
clone_size: NA
cdr3_nt: TGTGCCAGCCGGGGGACAGGAACTACTGGGGCCAACGTCCTGACTTTC
cdr3_aa: CASRGTGTTGANVLTF

j_call: TRBJ2-4
d_call: TRBD1
v_call: TRBV7-9
clone_size: once
cdr3_nt: TGTGCCAGCAGCTTAGTGTTGGGACAGAAAAACATTCAGTACTTC
cdr3_aa: CASSLVLGQKNIQYF

j_call: TRBJ1-4
d_call: TRBD1
v_call: TRBV28
clone_size: NA
cdr3_nt: TGTGCCAGCAGTATCAATGGACAGGGGACTAATGAAAAACTGTTTTTT
cdr3_aa: CASSINGQGTNEKLFF

j_call: TRBJ2-3
d_call: NA
v_call: TRBV2
clone_size: NA
cdr3_nt: TGTGCCAGCAGTGCGCAAAAGGGGGGCACAGATACGCAGTATTTT
cdr3_aa: CASSAQKGGTDTQYF

j_call: TRBJ2-3
d_call: NA
v_call: TRBV7-2
clone_size: NA
cdr3_nt: TGTGCCAGCAGGCGCGCGGCGGCTAGCACAGATACGCAGTATTTT
cdr3_aa: CASRRAAASTDTQYF

j_call: TRBJ1-1
d_call: NA
v_call: TRBV2
clone_size: few
cdr3_nt: TGTGCCAGCAGGCAGGGTGTCCCGAACACTGAAGCTTTCTTT
cdr3_aa: CASRQGVPNTEAFF

j_call: TRBJ1-1
d_call: TRBD1
v_call: TRBV19
clone_size: NA
cdr3_nt: TGTGCCAGTAGTATTGTTCGGGACAGATACACTGAAGCTTTCTTT
cdr3_aa: CASSIVRDRYTEAFF

j_call: TRBJ2-7
d_call: TRBD2
v_call: TRBV6-5
clone_size: NA
cdr3_nt: TGTGCCAGCAGTTACTCTGGCGGGGGATACGAGCAGTACTTC
cdr3_aa: CASSYSGGGYEQYF

j_call: TRBJ2-3
d_call: TRBD1
v_call: TRBV5-1
clone_size: few
cdr3_nt: TGCGCCAGCAGAGGGACGGGACAGGTCACAGATACGCAGTATTTT
cdr3_aa: CASRGTGQVTDTQYF

j_call: TRBJ1-5
d_call: TRBD1
v_call: TRBV5-5
clone_size: few
cdr3_nt: TGTGCCAGCAGCTTGGCCCCACAGGGGAGCCAGCCCCAGCATTTT
cdr3_aa: CASSLAPQGSQPQHF

j_call: TRBJ2-5
d_call: TRBD2
v_call: TRBV7-2
clone_size: few
cdr3_nt: TGTGCCAGCAGCCCGGGGACTAGCGGGACCCAACAAGAGACCCAGTACTTC
cdr3_aa: CASSPGTSGTQQETQYF

j_call: TRBJ2-7
d_call: NA
v_call: TRBV7-8
clone_size: NA
cdr3_nt: TGTGCCAGCAGCTTATTTCCCGGGGCAGGGGAGTTCTACGAGCAGTACTTC
cdr3_aa: CASSLFPGAGEFYEQYF

j_call: TRBJ2-7
d_call: TRBD1
v_call: TRBV7-2
clone_size: NA
cdr3_nt: TGTGCCAGCAGCACCGATTGGACAGGGGGTTACTCCTACGAGCAGTACTTC
cdr3_aa: CASSTDWTGGYSYEQYF

j_call: TRBJ2-7
d_call: TRBD2
v_call: TRBV4-1
clone_size: NA
cdr3_nt: TGCGCCAGCAGCGGAGCGGGAGCCTATGAGCAGTACTTC
cdr3_aa: CASSGAGAYEQYF

j_call: TRBJ1-2
d_call: NA
v_call: TRBV5-7
clone_size: NA
cdr3_nt: TGTGCCAGCAGCTTGGTCATGTTGGGAGTTCATGGCTACACCTTC
cdr3_aa: CASSLVMLGVHGYTF

j_call: TRBJ2-1
d_call: NA
v_call: TRBV5-6
clone_size: NA
cdr3_nt: TGTGCCAGCAGGGGTGGGTGGAGGGTTGGTCACAATGAGCAGTTCTTC
cdr3_aa: CASRGGWRVGHNEQFF

j_call: TRBJ1-2
d_call: TRBD1
v_call: TRBV5-4
clone_size: few
cdr3_nt: TGTGCCAGCAGCTTTGAACAGGGGAATAGTGGCTACACCTTC
cdr3_aa: CASSFEQGNSGYTF

j_call: TRBJ2-1
d_call: TRBD2
v_call: TRBV19
clone_size: NA
cdr3_nt: TGTGCCAGTAGTATCTCCGGACTAGCTAGCAATGAGCAGTTCTTC
cdr3_aa: CASSISGLASNEQFF

j_call: TRBJ1-4
d_call: TRBD1
v_call: TRBV28
clone_size: few
cdr3_nt: TGTGCCAGCAGTTTAGCCATTGACAGGGAGGATGAAAAACTGTTTTTT
cdr3_aa: CASSLAIDREDEKLFF